Below, 14 T cell receptor beta chains from the same sample are listed, as sequenced in a study of early T cells in non-severe SARS-CoV-2 infection. TCRdb processed the 5' RACE reads anew with MiXCR; each CDR3 protein has one entry. This table has under 70,000 distinct CDR3 sequences, over 10% appearing once. Sequencing input: whole blood. The receptor set was obtained from an adult who was a healthcare worker with PCR-confirmed SARS-CoV-2 infection or an uninfected control (not recorded which).

The V call is TRBV7-6, the J call TRBJ2-2; D may be TRBD1 (6 bases). From germline, CDR1 is SGHVS and CDR2 FNYEAQ. CDR3 length equals 18 residues. V dropped 5 bases and J dropped 5 bases, with 24 bases sitting between them. In DNA form, the CDR3 reads TGTGCCAGCAGCCCCCCGGGGATTCGGACAGCCGATACCGGGGAGCTGTTTTTT. Translating it yields CASSPPGIRTADTGELFF.

This clonotype was detected many times. This chain links TRBV6-4 with TRBJ2-1; 9 nucleotides agree with TRBD1. The CDR3 is 15 residues long. Germline V CDR1 and CDR2: MRHNA, SNTAGT. With V trimmed by 4 bases and J by 8 bases, 9 bases remained unmatched. CDR3 nucleotide sequence: TGTGCCAGCAGTGGGGGACAGGGCGATCTAGATGAGCAGTTCTTC. This gives the protein CASSGGQGDLDEQFF.

This clonotype was detected a few times. This rearrangement joins TRBV7-2 to TRBJ1-6; D remains ambiguous. The CDR3 is 13 amino acids. Trimming stripped 1 base from V and 7 bases from J, with 5 bases between. CDR1 SGHTA and CDR2 FQGNSA come from the germline V gene. The CDR3 reads CASSLDPNSPLHF. The CDR3 DNA is TGTGCCAGCAGCTTAGATCCAAATTCACCCCTCCACTTT.

In its sample, this clonotype was seen a few times. The chain carries TRBV20-1 and TRBJ2-3, with 9 bases identical to TRBD1. This CDR3 spans 14 amino acids. CDR1 is DFQATT and CDR2 is SNEGSKA in the germline V gene (reference sequence). Germline trimming cut 4 bases from V and 5 bases from J; bases unmatched to any gene: 7. CDR3 amino acids: CSATTGGFEDTQYF. The DNA of the CDR3 is TGCAGTGCTACGACAGGGGGTTTCGAAGATACGCAGTATTTT.

This clonotype was picked up many times. J is TRBJ2-4 and V is TRBV20-1; 7 nucleotides agree with TRBD2. Trimming cost V 5 bases and J 1 base; bases outside gene matches: 8. The CDR3 length is 15 residues. Germline lookup yields CDR1 DFQATT and CDR2 SNEGSKA (reference sequence). In DNA, the CDR3 is TGCAGTGCTCGGGGTTCAGCGGGGGCCAAAAACATTCAGTACTTC. Protein product: CSARGSAGAKNIQYF.

The genes are TRBV7-9 and TRBJ2-7, with 14 positions matching TRBD2. Germline CDR1 is SEHNR and CDR2 is FQNEAQ (reference sequence). The CDR3 spans 15 residues. With 4 bases clipped from V and 7 bases from J, the junction kept 6 bases outside the gene matches. The CDR3 region has the DNA TGTGCCAGCAGCTACCGGACTAGCGGGAGGAATGAGCAGTACTTC. Protein: CASSYRTSGRNEQYF.

This clonotype was counted many times. This chain connects TRBV11-3 to TRBJ1-6; D is uncertain. Germline-derived CDR1 and CDR2 are SGHNT and YENEEA. The CDR3 extends over 17 amino acids. V gave up 6 bases and J gave up 9 bases, with 24 bases separating them. DNA for the CDR3: TGTGCCAGCAGGTGTTTTCCAAGGACCCCGAAGGGTTCACCCCTCCACTTT. It encodes CASRCFPRTPKGSPLHF.

The chain couples TRBV27 to TRBJ2-1; perhaps TRBD2 as D (6 bases). The CDR3 totals 12 residues. Trimming took off 5 bases at V and 9 bases at J, with 11 bases between the two ends. The V gene's germline CDR1 is MNHEY and CDR2 SMNVEV (reference sequence). The CDR3 DNA follows: TGTGCCAGCAGTCTGAGACTAGGTGAGCAGTTCTTC. This translates into CASSLRLGEQFF.

The rearrangement links TRBV6-5 to TRBJ1-1; 9 bases fit TRBD1. Germline lookup yields CDR1 MNHEY and CDR2 SVGAGI. The junction had 5 bases not matched to a gene; V was cut back by 5 bases and J by 1 base. The CDR3 totals 15 residues. In DNA form, the CDR3 reads TGTGCCAGCAGTCCTAGGACAGGGGCGAACACTGAAGCTTTCTTT. This sequence encodes CASSPRTGANTEAFF.

There are many counts of this clonotype. The V gene is TRBV11-2, the J gene TRBJ2-3; TRBD2 agrees at 13 bases. Looked up from germline, CDR1 is SGHAT and CDR2 is FQNNGV. V trimming: 4 bases; J trimming: 5 bases; junction bases outside the gene matches: 3. This CDR3 is 15 amino acids long. CDR3 DNA: TGTGCCAGCAGCTGGACTAGCGGGGGTAGAGATACGCAGTATTTT. Amino acid sequence: CASSWTSGGRDTQYF.

This clonotype has a handful of counts. The chain uses TRBV13 and TRBJ1-1; TRBD1 might be the D (5 bases). This CDR3 spans 16 amino acids. CDR1 is PRHDT, CDR2 FYEKMQ, per germline (reference sequence). With 5 bases removed from V and 1 base from J, the gap between germline ends came to 17 bases. As DNA, the CDR3 is TGTGCCAGCAGCCTCTACTGGGACTGGGAGAACACTGAAGCTTTCTTT. It translates to CASSLYWDWENTEAFF.

At least ten counts were recorded for this clonotype. The CDR3 sequence is CASSGTSNEQYF. CDR3 coding DNA: TGTGCCAGCAGTGGTACCTCAAACGAGCAGTACTTC. J is TRBJ2-7 and V is TRBV2, with unresolved D. V lost 4 bases and J lost 5, with 9 bases in between. Germline lookup yields CDR1 SNHLY and CDR2 FYNNEI. The CDR3 contains 12 residues.

In its sample, this clonotype was seen a few times. The chain employs TRBV7-9 and TRBJ1-6; TRBD1 agrees at 8 bases. Germline V CDR1 and CDR2: SEHNR, FQNEAQ (reference sequence). CDR3 size: 18 residues. The J segment lost 0 bases and the V segment lost 5 bases, leaving 9 bases of the junction unmatched. CDR3 in amino acids: CASSNEDRASSYNSPLHF. CDR3 sequence (DNA): TGTGCCAGCAGCAATGAGGACAGGGCGAGCTCCTATAATTCACCCCTCCACTTT.

In its sample, this clonotype was seen many times. The CDR3 spells CASSPEASYGYTF. CDR3 bases: TGTGCCAGCTCACCCGAAGCTTCCTATGGCTACACCTTC. The rearrangement uses TRBV18 and TRBJ1-2; D gene unclear. Germline V gene lookup returns CDR1 KGHSH and CDR2 LQKENI. The V end lost 3 bases, the J end lost 4 bases, and 9 bases lay between the germline ends. The CDR3 contains 13 residues.